The T cell receptor beta chain under discussion was sequenced for a study of Graves' ophthalmopathy and Graves' hyperthyroidism. This clonotype was detected ten times or more. For repertoire sequencing, the TCR beta CDR3 regions were amplified from RNA transcripts. HTBI primers were employed in first-round RT-PCR, then a second-round multiplex PCR followed. TCRdb re-derived calls from the multiplex PCR reads in MiXCR, one entry per CDR3 protein. The sample records approximately 1.2 million distinct CDR3 sequences, 35% to 45% being singletons. The sequenced material came from peripheral blood or thyroid tissue (not recorded which). This TCR was recovered from an adult man with Graves' hyperthyroidism.

The CDR3, as DNA: TGTGCCAGGGCACCTAGGACAGGGGGATTCAACACTGAAGCTTTCTTT. It codes for CARAPRTGGFNTEAFF. The chain couples TRBV2 to TRBJ1-1; 10 bases match TRBD1. Losses at the gene ends were 9 bases for V and 2 bases for J; bases not matched to a gene: 12. The V gene's germline CDR1 is SNHLY and CDR2 FYNNEI. The CDR3 covers 16 residues.